One sample yielded the 3 T cell receptor beta chains listed below, sequenced in a study of T cells in Graves' hyperthyroidism and ophthalmopathy. Using RNA transcripts as the source, TCR beta CDR3 regions were amplified. A set of HTBI primers served as the primers for a first-round RT-PCR of the TCR CDR3. TCRdb re-called the multiplex PCR reads with MiXCR, one entry per CDR3 protein. The data show hundreds of thousands of distinct CDR3 sequences, roughly a third seen once. Sequencing was performed on blood. The receptors derive from a woman aged 40 to 49 with Graves' hyperthyroidism.

In this sample, this clonotype turned up once. The CDR3 end shows no conserved phenylalanine or tryptophan, and so a read error is likely. The chain employs TRBV5-1 and TRBJ1-1; tentatively, D is TRBD1 (5 bases). CDR3 length equals 14 residues. The ends were cut back, 0 bases at V and 2 bases at J, with 8 bases in the middle. The germline V gene has CDR1 SGHRS and CDR2 YFSETQ. CDR3 loop: CASSLGQPNTEAFL. DNA for the CDR3: TGCGCCAGCAGCTTGGGACAGCCTAACACTGAAGCTTTCCTT.

This clonotype appeared once. Just one base apart from a much larger clone, this may be a read error. The rearrangement uses TRBV2 and TRBJ2-1; 7 nucleotides align to TRBD2. The trim removed 4 bases at V and 9 bases at J, leaving 12 bases unmatched. There are 15 residues in the CDR3. Germline V lookup: CDR1 SNHLY, CDR2 FYNNEI. The CDR3 nucleotides are TGTGCCAGCAGTGCCAGTAGCGGGCAAGGGACTGAGCAGTTCTTC. Protein product: CASSASSGQGTEQFF. Combining the CDR3 with reference TRBV2 and TRBJ2-1 gives the whole variable domain EPEVTQTPSHQVTQMGQEVILRCVPISNHLYFYWYRQILGQKVEFLVSFYNNEISEKSEIFDDQFSVERPDGSNFTLKIRSTKLEDSAMYFCASSASSGQGTEQFFGPGTRLTVL.

Ten or more counts support this clonotype. V usage is TRBV19 and J usage is TRBJ1-1; tentative D call: TRBD1 (6 bases). CDR1 is LNHDA, CDR2 SQIVND, per germline (reference sequence). This CDR3 has 13 residues. The V end was cut by 4 bases, the J end by 8 bases, with 14 bases between. CDR3 bases: TGTGCCAGTAGTAGACAGGTTGACGCCGAAGCTTTCTTT. Its translation is CASSRQVDAEAFF.